A selection of T cell receptor beta chains follows, all from one sample in a study of T cells after yellow fever vaccination. TCRdb redid the calling of the 5' RACE reads with MiXCR, one entry per CDR3 protein. The sample shows fewer than 350,000 distinct CDR3 sequences, about 8.7% of them seen only once. The sequencing here drew on PBMCs, taken on the day of the first yellow fever vaccination. These receptor sequences come from a man aged 18 to 29 who received the YFV17D yellow fever vaccine. The CDR3 runs from the conserved cysteine through the conserved F or W. The D gene is left open where the match is weak. Expanded clones get a size class; other rows say once, few or many, or leave the size out.

TRBD2	-	TRBJ2-1	TRBV30	TGTGCCCTACTTGCCACTAGCGGGGGGCCTGGCTTC	CALLATSGGPGF
-	many	TRBJ2-5	TRBV7-9	TGTGCCAGCAGCTTAGAGACCGAGACCCAGTACTTC	CASSLETETQYF
TRBD2	few	TRBJ2-7	TRBV2	TGTGCCAGCAGTGTGGGGGGGACCTCCTACGAGCAGTACTTC	CASSVGGTSYEQYF
TRBD2	many	TRBJ2-1	TRBV4-2	TGTGCCAGCAGCCAAGACCGACTAGCGGAACTCAATGAGCAGTTCTTC	CASSQDRLAELNEQFF
TRBD1	-	TRBJ1-1	TRBV16	TGTGCCAGCAGCCCCAGGGGGGGGGACACTGAAGCTTTCTTT	CASSPRGGDTEAFF
TRBD2	few	TRBJ2-1	TRBV9	TGTGCCAGCAGCTTCTCAGGGAGCGCGGGGGAATACAATGAGCAGTTCTTC	CASSFSGSAGEYNEQFF
-	few	TRBJ1-4	TRBV5-1	TGCGCCAGCAGCGGTACAACTAATGAAAAACTGTTTTTT	CASSGTTNEKLFF
-	-	TRBJ2-2	TRBV7-2	TGTGCCAGCAGCTCGAGGGGCGGGGAGCTGTTTTTT	CASSSRGGELFF
-	-	TRBJ2-1	TRBV29-1	TGCAGCGTTGAAATTTCGGAATACAATGAGCAGTTCTTC	CSVEISEYNEQFF
TRBD1	few	TRBJ1-6	TRBV4-2	TGTGCCAGCAGCCAAGCCGACAGGGGGGATTCACCCCTCCACTTT	CASSQADRGDSPLHF
-	-	TRBJ1-6	TRBV10-3	TGTGCCATCAGACAGGGTCATAATTCACCCCTCCACTTT	CAIRQGHNSPLHF
-	few	TRBJ2-5	TRBV20-1	TGCAGTGCTAGCCACGGGAGTACGAAGACCCAGTACTTC	CSASHGSTKTQYF
-	-	TRBJ1-1	TRBV15	TGTGCCACCAGCATGGGTTACACTGAAGCTTTCTTT	CATSMGYTEAFF
-	few	TRBJ2-7	TRBV29-1	TGCAGCGTTGAGGATTTCGGGGAATCCGAGCAGTACTTC	CSVEDFGESEQYF